This TCR beta chain was obtained from a study of a mutant IDH1 vaccine in newly diagnosed glioma. In the study overall: Either 4-6 weeks after radiotherapy alone or alongside temozolomide, vaccination was begun.

About this clone itself: The antigen is undetermined.

This CDR3 has 14 amino acids. In germline, CDR1 is SGDLS, CDR2 YYNGEE. The V and J ends lost 3 bases and 8 bases respectively, with 15 bases between them. This table comes from immunoSEQ multiplex PCR, and its TCRdb copy is limited to in-frame clones, with some not included. Among tens of thousands of clones listed, around 76% were seen once. Time point: week 23, last vaccination. Vaccine doses each comprised 300 ug of mutant IDH1 20-mer peptide, with topical imiquimod. V is TRBV9 and J is TRBJ1-5; maybe TRBD1 (5 bases). The sequence came from a man between 45 and 60 years old with glioma. Sequenced here: PBMCs, sampled from a glioma patient whose treatment included an IDH1 peptide vaccine. The CDR3 region is CASSAGTVKEPQHF. CDR3 bases: TGTGCCAGCAGCGCCGGGACGGTGAAAGAGCCCCAGCATTTT.